This TCR beta chain was sequenced during a study of blood T cell repertoires in COVID-19 (TCRdb year 2020). For the wider study: The collaborator samples originated in the United States, Italy and Spain and spanned the acute and convalescent phases of COVID-19. The material from the prospective study consisted of cDNA or gDNA derived from T cells, B-cell-depleted T cells, or PBMCs. The dataset comprised deeply sampled blood TCRbeta repertoires from subjects exposed to, actively infected with, or recovered from COVID-19. The repertoires were released in a freely available public database meant as a resource for research on the immune response to SARS-CoV-2. Samples came from the ongoing ImmuneRACE study (first 160 participants) plus 1,254 subjects from 6 global collaborators. The sample metadata nearly always contained a de-identified subject ID, COVID-19 status, age in years and sex. Where HLA class I and class II types were available, the types were taken from metadata supplied by the sample provider, not from assay-based typing.

This clone was counted at least ten times. Its antigen is still unknown. Nothing much larger sits one base from this clone, and base qualities are not available. A second Seattle source provided samples from volunteer blood donors who had recovered from COVID-19. Collaborating institutions collected whole blood in K2EDTA tubes following their own protocols. For TCRbeta analysis, collaborators shipped samples in one of three forms: frozen whole blood, isolated PBMCs, or DNA extracted from either of those sample types. CDR3 length: 16 amino acids, cysteine to phenylalanine. Only the CDR3 region is kept as DNA, spanning 48 bases read in frame from base 1. A distance of 18 bases separates the germline ends of V and J, which lose 4 bases and 3 bases respectively. The germline V gene provides CDR1 MGHRA and CDR2 YSYEKL. Broad study findings and their caveats: The amount of clinical and demographic metadata varied by source and participant and was provided uncurated.

TCRbeta CDR3 regions were amplified from genomic DNA using the immunoSEQ Assay, a bias-controlled multiplex PCR. Processing in the source paper ran as follows. The number of nucleated cells in each sample was estimated from the amplification of reference gene primers within the assay. To quantify the absolute abundance of each unique TCRbeta CDR3 rearrangement, sequence reads were collapsed and filtered. Productive Simpson clonality was computed per sample as the square root of Simpson's diversity index over productive rearrangements. Drawn from immuneACCESS, this table holds only the in-frame rearrangements with V and J called that TCRdb kept. Clones are partly lost; checked studies trace under half to an unresolved V gene and leave the rest unexplained. That table supplies the V and J calls and clone size; D and trimming were determined from the DNA. The sample includes 250,000 to 300,000 clones, with less than 90% observed a single time. The ten largest clones take up under 5.5% of the sample.

The rearrangement combines TRBV4-1 with TRBJ1-1; the D gene is possibly TRBD1, with 5 bases matching. Sequenced material: peripheral blood. The receptor was isolated from a man in his fifties or sixties who had recovered from COVID-19. The encoded CDR3 is CASSRLPGGFDTEAFF. The DNA is TGCGCCAGCAGCCGTTTACCGGGGGGGTTTGACACTGAAGCTTTCTTT.